The 10 T cell receptor beta chains below were found in one sample sequenced in a study of T cell repertoires in cytomegalovirus infection. These receptors have no identified antigens. TCRdb re-analysed the reads in MiXCR, keeping a single row per CDR3 protein. The table records roughly 570,000 distinct CDR3 sequences, about 39% of them present only once. The specimen was cultured PBMCs, collected from culture after CMV antigen stimulation. The receptors come from a human donor in good health (CMV status not recorded). Some clones in this sample may be carry-over from other donors' samples.

The V call is TRBV19, the J call TRBJ2-3; 11 positions agree with TRBD2. The germline gives CDR1 LNHDA, CDR2 SQIVND (reference sequence). The CDR3 spans 17 residues. V shed 4 bases, J shed 0 bases, and the junction held 6 bases outside the gene matches. The CDR3 loop reads CASSKARTSGSTDTQYF. As DNA, the CDR3 is TGTGCCAGTAGTAAGGCCCGGACTAGCGGGAGCACAGATACGCAGTATTTT.

This clonotype was recorded at least ten times. The V call is TRBV7-2, the J call TRBJ1-2; D ambiguous. The germline CDR1 and CDR2 sequences are SGHTA and FQGNSA. The CDR3 contains 14 residues. V was trimmed by 4 bases and J by 10 bases, leaving 19 bases between them. The CDR3 region has the DNA TGTGCCAGCAGCTCCCAAAAAACCGTTTTCGACTACACCTTC. Translated, it gives CASSSQKTVFDYTF.

This clonotype was observed a few times. This chain connects TRBV7-2 to TRBJ1-5; D not resolved. V shed 1 base and J shed 7 bases, with 11 bases lying between them. This CDR3 is 14 amino acids long. CDR1 SGHTA and CDR2 FQGNSA come from the germline V gene. CDR3 sequence (DNA): TGTGCCAGCAGCTTAGTCGGAGACGGCCAGCCCCAGCATTTT. Its translation: CASSLVGDGQPQHF.

The chain uses TRBV6-6 and TRBJ1-2; D remains unclear. V lost 8 bases to trimming and J lost 8 bases, with 9 bases between them. The CDR3 is 10 amino acids. CDR1 and CDR2 (germline): MNHNY, SVGAGI (reference sequence). This chain's CDR3 is CASSLGGYTF. The CDR3 DNA sequence: TGTGCCAGCTCTTTGGGCGGCTACACCTTC.

This clonotype was recorded at least ten times. The V and J genes are TRBV7-2 and TRBJ2-5; 10 nucleotides line up with TRBD2. The CDR3 runs to 17 residues. With V trimmed by 1 base and J by 6 bases, 11 bases remained unmatched. Germline lookup yields CDR1 SGHTA and CDR2 FQGNSA. CDR3: CASSLGASGRGGKTQYF. CDR3 sequence (DNA): TGTGCCAGCAGCTTAGGGGCTAGCGGGAGAGGGGGGAAGACCCAGTACTTC.

CDR3 in DNA: TGTGCCACCTCCCTGGACAGCAGCACAGATACGCAGTATTTT. This codes for CATSLDSSTDTQYF. The chain recombines TRBV10-3 with TRBJ2-3; TRBD1 might be the D (6 bases). Germline CDR1 is ENHRY and CDR2 is SYGVKD. V was shortened by 10 bases and J by 0 bases, with 14 bases between the two germline ends. The CDR3 is 14 residues long.

This chain joins TRBV6-2 or TRBV6-3 and TRBJ2-1; TRBD2 aligns across 9 bases. The length of the CDR3 is 16 residues. Germline assignment: CDR1 MNHEY and CDR2 SVGEGT. Trimming removed 10 bases from V and 8 bases from J; junction bases left unmatched: 18. The CDR3 reads CATKDPFGTSRDEQFF. In nucleotides, the CDR3 is TGTGCCACCAAGGACCCGTTTGGGACTAGCAGGGATGAGCAGTTCTTC.

The chain has TRBV12-3 or TRBV12-4 and TRBJ2-7, with 11 bases that match TRBD1. This CDR3 has 14 residues. Germline trimming cut 4 bases from V and 6 bases from J; bases unmatched to any gene: 5. The DNA of the CDR3 is TGTGCCAGCAGTTGGACAGGGGGCCCGGGCGAGCAGTACTTC. This encodes CASSWTGGPGEQYF.

CDR3 sequence: CASTIRNGREGFHSPLHF. In DNA, the CDR3 is TGTGCCAGCACCATAAGGAATGGGAGAGAAGGTTTCCATTCACCCCTCCACTTT. This chain links TRBV6-1 with TRBJ1-6; D remains unclear. Germline V gene lookup returns CDR1 MNHNS and CDR2 SASEGT. V lost 7 bases and J 8 bases, leaving 27 bases between the germline ends. The CDR3 is 18 residues long.

The CDR3, as DNA: TGCAGCGTTCGGGTGGGTCCCTCCTACGAGCAGTACTTC. It yields the protein CSVRVGPSYEQYF. The V and J genes are TRBV29-1 and TRBJ2-7, with D hard to call. The CDR3 is 13 residues long. Per the germline V gene, CDR1 is SQVTM and CDR2 is ANQGSEA. V was clipped by 5 bases and J by 0 bases, with 11 bases between them.